These 19 T cell receptor beta chains were sequenced from one sample in a study of CD8 T cells in Susac syndrome (dated 2019 in TCRdb). Receptors were amplified or captured by the immunoSEQ multiplex PCR assay. RNA was extracted using the RNeasy kit, and about 0.45 to 1 microgram was reverse transcribed with random hexamers. Using fastp trimming at Q25 and MiXCR clonotype assembly, TCRdb reanalyzed the public sequencing data and kept in-frame beta chains. Rows with one shared CDR3 protein collapse into an entry with the most common genes and DNA. The sample table shows about 120,000 distinct CDR3 sequences, and just under 95% are seen once. The ten most abundant clones make up under 0.095% of the sample. Source material: CD4+ T cells from PBMCs. These receptors were collected from a human donor with multiple sclerosis.

V is TRBV12-3 or TRBV12-4 and J is TRBJ1-2, with 7 bases identical to TRBD1. The length of the CDR3 is 13 residues. V lost 5 bases, J lost 5 bases, and 5 bases stayed unmatched. For the CDR3, the DNA is TGTGCCAGCAGTAGCGGGACAGTGTATGGCTACACCTTC. This codes for CASSSGTVYGYTF.

This clonotype has more than one count but fewer than ten. The chain is built from TRBV30 and TRBJ1-2; D might be TRBD1 (5 bases). CDR1 and CDR2 (germline): GTSNPN, SVGIG (reference sequence). Trimming cost V 0 bases and J 4 bases, with 9 bases left between them. The CDR3 runs 13 residues. The CDR3 loop is CAWSVGRLYGYTF. Here the CDR3 DNA reads TGTGCCTGGAGTGTGGGACGGCTCTATGGCTACACCTTC. Based on the CDR3 plus reference TRBV30 and TRBJ1-2, the full variable domain is SQTIHQWPATLVQPVGSPLSLECTVEGTSNPNLYWYRQAAGRGLQLLFYSVGIGQISSEVPQNLSASRPQDRQFILSSKKLLLSDSGFYLCAWSVGRLYGYTFGSGTRLTVV.

The chain employs TRBV3-1 and TRBJ2-1; D tentatively reads TRBD1 or TRBD2 (5 bases each). CDR3 length: 13 amino acids. The germline V gene encodes CDR1 LGHDT and CDR2 YNNKEL (reference sequence). Trimming left V 1 base short and J 11 bases short, with 12 bases between. CDR3 residues: CASSQVGARQQFF. The DNA for the CDR3 is TGTGCCAGCAGCCAAGTCGGGGCGCGACAGCAGTTCTTC.

This clonotype was observed once. V usage is TRBV3-1 and J usage is TRBJ1-2, with D maybe TRBD1 (6 bases). Germline V gene lookup returns CDR1 LGHDT and CDR2 YNNKEL (reference sequence). This CDR3 has 13 residues. The V end was cut by 6 bases, the J end by 3 bases, with 11 bases between. CDR3 nucleotide sequence: TGTGCCAGCAGTTATAGACAGGACTATGGCTACACCTTC. It encodes CASSYRQDYGYTF.

The chain couples TRBV30 to TRBJ1-1; possible D gene TRBD1, 5 bases. The CDR3 is made up of 14 amino acids. V lost 0 bases and J lost 3, with 11 bases in between. Germline V lookup: CDR1 GTSNPN, CDR2 SVGIG (reference sequence). In DNA form, the CDR3 reads TGTGCCTGGAGTGTTCAGGGCGGGGACACTGAAGCTTTCTTT. This translates into CAWSVQGGDTEAFF.

This chain joins TRBV14 and TRBJ2-7; 7 bases align to TRBD1. The CDR3 length is 15 residues. The trim removed 6 bases at V and 2 bases at J, leaving 10 bases unmatched. Germline V gives CDR1 SGHDN, CDR2 FVKESK. The CDR3 sequence is CASRLTGTAPYEQYF. The DNA of the CDR3 is TGTGCCAGCAGGCTGACAGGGACGGCTCCCTACGAGCAGTACTTC.

For the CDR3, the DNA is TGTGCCAGCAGCCAAGATACCCGGACCTCACCAACAGCTTTCTTT. It is translated as CASSQDTRTSPTAFF. This chain joins TRBV4-2 and TRBJ1-1; no clear D. V shed 0 bases and J shed 10 bases, with 18 bases lying between them. The CDR3 loop spans 15 amino acids. Germline CDR1 reads LGHNA; CDR2 reads YNFKEQ.

Here the CDR3 DNA reads TGTGCCAGCACCGAAGGACGTAGACAAGAGACCCAGTACTTC. It encodes CASTEGRRQETQYF. The rearrangement uses TRBV2 and TRBJ2-5; D call uncertain. This CDR3 is built from 14 residues. V shed 7 bases and J shed 2 bases, with 14 bases lying between them. CDR1 is SNHLY and CDR2 is FYNNEI in the germline V gene.

This clonotype has just a few counts. The gene calls are TRBV12-3 or TRBV12-4 and TRBJ2-5; D gene ambiguous. Trimming cost V 2 bases and J 4 bases, with 5 bases left between them. This CDR3 has 12 residues. CDR3 bases: TGTGCCAGCAGTTTAACGGGAGAGACCCAGTACTTC. It specifies CASSLTGETQYF.

The chain employs TRBV28 and TRBJ1-6, with 7 bases matching TRBD1. The ends lost 2 bases at V and 10 bases at J; junction bases unmatched: 8. The CDR3 has 15 amino acids. Germline CDR1 MDHEN, CDR2 SYDVKM. The CDR3 region has the DNA TGTGCCAGCAGTTTACCAACGACAGGGTGGTCACCCCTCCACTTT. This sequence encodes CASSLPTTGWSPLHF. The variable domain in full, with the rest retrieved from reference TRBV28 and TRBJ1-6, is DVKVTQSSRYLVKRTGEKVFLECVQDMDHENMFWYRQDPGLGLRLIYFSYDVKMKEKGDIPEGYSVSREKKERFSLILESASTNQTSMYLCASSLPTTGWSPLHFGNGTRLTVT.

V usage is TRBV6-5 and J usage is TRBJ2-5, with 8 bases fitting TRBD2. The germline V gene encodes CDR1 MNHEY and CDR2 SVGAGI. This CDR3 region has 16 residues. Trimming removed 0 bases from V and 5 bases from J; junction bases left unmatched: 8. For the CDR3, the DNA is TGTGCCAGCAGTTACTCGCGAGGGACTAGTATGGAGACCCAGTACTTC. Amino acids: CASSYSRGTSMETQYF.

This clonotype was observed once. The chain couples TRBV27 to TRBJ2-7; 7 bases fit TRBD1. Trimming at V came to 6 bases and at J to 1 base, leaving 15 bases not matched to a gene. The CDR3 is made up of 17 amino acids. Germline V gene lookup returns CDR1 MNHEY and CDR2 SMNVEV (reference sequence). In DNA form, the CDR3 reads TGTGCCAGCAGAAGGAACCTAGGGGACAGCAAATCCTACGAGCAGTACTTC. This translates into CASRRNLGDSKSYEQYF.

The table lists this clonotype with a few counts. V is TRBV4-3 and J is TRBJ2-1; D might be TRBD2 (6 bases). Germline CDR1 and CDR2: LGHNA and YSLEER. Trimming shortened V by 1 base and J by 9 bases, and 13 bases separated the two germline ends. The CDR3 length is 14 residues. In nucleotides, the CDR3 is TGCGCCAGCAGCCAAGTGCCGGGAGTAGGTGAGCAGTTCTTC. It translates to CASSQVPGVGEQFF.

The chain combines TRBV4-1 with TRBJ1-1, with TRBD1 as a possible D gene (6 bases). Germline CDR1 MGHRA, CDR2 YSYEKL. The V end was cut by 2 bases, the J end by 1 base, with 11 bases between. This CDR3 spans 15 amino acids. The CDR3 DNA follows: TGCGCCAGCAGCCAATTACAGGGAAAGAACACTGAAGCTTTCTTT. As protein: CASSQLQGKNTEAFF.

The chain couples TRBV11-2 to TRBJ2-2; D is unclear. Per germline, CDR1 SGHAT and CDR2 FQNNGV. The CDR3 covers 14 residues. The germline V and J ends were trimmed by 3 bases and 1 base, with 6 bases remaining between them. The CDR3 is CASSFLENTGELFF. CDR3 nucleotides: TGTGCCAGCAGCTTTCTGGAGAACACCGGGGAGCTGTTTTTT.

CDR3 loop: CASSQETGADTQYF. CDR3 bases: TGTGCCAGCAGCCAAGAGACAGGAGCAGATACGCAGTATTTT. This sequence joins TRBV3-1 and TRBJ2-3, with a tentative D call TRBD1 (6 bases). V dropped 0 bases and J dropped 4 bases, with 8 bases sitting between them. This CDR3 comprises 14 residues. Germline loops: CDR1 LGHDT, CDR2 YNNKEL (reference sequence).

The chain carries TRBV6-2 or TRBV6-3 and TRBJ1-1, with TRBD1 matching over 8 bases. The ends lost 6 bases at V and 5 bases at J; junction bases unmatched: 5. This CDR3 is 13 amino acids long. The germline gives CDR1 MNHEY, CDR2 SVGEGT. The CDR3 DNA reads TGTGCCAGCAGGGCAGGGGGCACGACTGAAGCTTTCTTT. Translated: CASRAGGTTEAFF.

The DNA for the CDR3 is TGTGCCAGCAGCCAGGGGGCGGAACGGGAGACCCAGTACTTC. Amino acids: CASSQGAERETQYF. V is TRBV7-2 and J is TRBJ2-5; 8 bases agree with TRBD1. The germline gives CDR1 SGHTA, CDR2 FQGNSA. The V and J ends lost 5 bases and 5 bases, in that order; junction bases with no gene match: 7. The CDR3 is 14 amino acids.

The gene calls are TRBV30 and TRBJ2-7; 9 nucleotides match TRBD1. With 5 bases clipped from V and 4 bases from J, the junction kept 9 bases outside the gene matches. The CDR3 spans 14 residues. From germline, CDR1 is GTSNPN and CDR2 SVGIG (reference sequence). The CDR3 protein is CAWAQGTGKYEQYF. The CDR3 bases are TGTGCCTGGGCTCAGGGGACAGGGAAGTACGAGCAGTACTTC.